One sample yielded the 23 T cell receptor beta chains listed below, sequenced in a study of blood T cell repertoires in COVID-19. Some clones are missing from TCRdb's copy, which holds only in-frame ones; the method was immunoSEQ multiplex PCR. Here the sample spans about 60,000 clones, roughly four fifths being singletons. Sequencing used peripheral blood. Source of these receptors: a man between 45 and 60 years old with COVID-19, enrolled during active disease.

The CDR3 sequence is CASSWEGAPQETQYF. The CDR3 bases are TGTGCCAGCAGCTGGGAGGGCGCGCCTCAAGAGACCCAGTACTTC. The J gene is TRBJ2-5, the V gene TRBV9; 7 nucleotides match TRBD2. Germline values: CDR1 SGDLS, CDR2 YYNGEE. After removal of 4 bases from V and 2 bases from J, the junction contained 8 bases not matched to a gene. There are 15 residues in the CDR3.

This rearrangement joins TRBV9 to TRBJ2-1, with TRBD1 identical over 8 bases. Trimming at V came to 7 bases and at J to 4 bases, leaving 7 bases not matched to a gene. This CDR3 region has 14 residues. Germline CDR1 SGDLS, CDR2 YYNGEE. CDR3 sequence: CASGARDRYNEQFF. The CDR3 region has the DNA TGTGCCAGCGGGGCCAGGGACAGGTACAATGAGCAGTTCTTC.

The chain employs TRBV7-2 and TRBJ2-5; possibly TRBD1 for D (8 bases). Trimming stripped 1 base from V and 4 bases from J, with 10 bases between. Germline V gene sequence: CDR1 SGHTA, CDR2 FQGNSA. This CDR3 contains 14 residues. Here the CDR3 reads CASSLDRGGETQYF. The CDR3 nucleotides read TGTGCCAGCAGCTTAGACAGGGGGGGAGAGACCCAGTACTTC.

V gene TRBV24-1 combines with J gene TRBJ2-3; 9 nucleotides align to TRBD1. Germline CDR1 reads KGHDR; CDR2 reads SFDVKD. The CDR3 sequence is 15 residues long. Unmatched junction bases numbered 5, after V lost 5 bases and J lost 3 bases. The CDR3 DNA follows: TGTGCCACCAGTGCGAGGACAGGGGTTACAGATACGCAGTATTTT. Amino acids: CATSARTGVTDTQYF.

The rearrangement uses TRBV28 and TRBJ2-5; 8 nucleotides agree with TRBD2. J was trimmed by 2 bases and V by 7 bases; bases with no gene match: 6. The germline gives CDR1 MDHEN, CDR2 SYDVKM. The CDR3 loop spans 14 amino acids. The CDR3: CASITLAGQETQYF. The DNA of the CDR3 is TGTGCCAGCATCACCCTAGCGGGTCAAGAGACCCAGTACTTC.

The V gene is TRBV12-5, the J gene TRBJ2-1, with D unclear. V lost 5 bases, J lost 10 bases, and 12 bases lay in between. The CDR3 sequence is 12 residues long. Germline-derived CDR1 and CDR2 are LGHNT and FRNRAP. The CDR3 sequence is CASGIHLGEQFF. The CDR3 DNA reads TGTGCTAGTGGTATCCATTTGGGCGAGCAGTTCTTC. The complete variable domain, with remaining parts taken from reference TRBV12-5 and TRBJ2-1, reads DARVTQTPRHKVTEMGQEVTMRCQPILGHNTVFWYRQTMMQGLELLAYFRNRAPLDDSGMPKDRFSAEMPDATLATLKIQPSEPRDSAVYFCASGIHLGEQFFGPGTRLTVL.

V usage is TRBV20-1 and J usage is TRBJ2-7; possible D gene TRBD2, 6 bases. The germline V gene has CDR1 DFQATT and CDR2 SNEGSKA (reference sequence). Trimming removed 5 bases at V and 5 bases at J, with 10 bases between. The CDR3 loop spans 11 amino acids. DNA for the CDR3: TGCAGTGCTTGGTGGGAGGACGAGCAGTACTTC. This translates into CSAWWEDEQYF.

The rearrangement joins TRBV7-2 to TRBJ1-2, with 7 nucleotides matching TRBD1. From germline, CDR1 is SGHTA and CDR2 FQGNSA. With V trimmed by 0 bases and J by 8 bases, 12 bases remained unmatched. CDR3 length: 16 amino acids. CDR3 bases: TGTGCCAGCAGCTTAGCTGGCCGGAAGGGGGCCTACGGCTACACCTTC. Translation: CASSLAGRKGAYGYTF.

The genes are TRBV4-3 and TRBJ1-1; D remains unclear. This CDR3 region has 15 residues. V gave up 0 bases and J gave up 5 bases, with 13 bases separating them. Germline V gives CDR1 LGHNA, CDR2 YSLEER. This CDR3 reads CASSQDRVRRTEAFF. For the CDR3, the DNA is TGCGCCAGCAGCCAAGATCGAGTCAGGAGGACTGAAGCTTTCTTT.

The chain couples TRBV10-3 to TRBJ1-1, with 8 bases matching TRBD1. CDR1 and CDR2 (germline): ENHRY, SYGVKD. The CDR3 is made up of 14 amino acids. V lost 1 base, J lost 8 bases, and 6 bases stayed unmatched. The chain's CDR3 is CAISEYGTGKEAFF. The CDR3 coding sequence is TGTGCCATCAGTGAGTATGGGACAGGCAAGGAAGCTTTCTTT.

The chain uses TRBV7-9 and TRBJ2-5; TRBD2 matches 14 bases. Germline CDR1 SEHNR, CDR2 FQNEAQ (reference sequence). Trimming cost V 2 bases and J 4 bases; bases outside gene matches: 3. The CDR3 spans 16 residues. The CDR3 DNA reads as TGTGCCAGCAGCTTAAGACTAGCGGGAGGGGGAGAGACCCAGTACTTC. Protein product: CASSLRLAGGGETQYF.

The chain employs TRBV7-9 and TRBJ1-2; possibly TRBD1 for D (5 bases). The V gene's germline CDR1 is SEHNR and CDR2 FQNEAQ (reference sequence). The CDR3 covers 13 residues. Trimming cost V 4 bases and J 4 bases, with 10 bases left between them. The chain's CDR3 is CASSSRTPYGYTF. The CDR3 DNA follows: TGTGCCAGCAGCTCAAGGACACCCTATGGCTACACCTTC.

As concerns this clone: The germline gene is not matched at one end of the junction; a read error may be the cause. Written as DNA, the CDR3 is TGTGCCTGCAGAGGGAGGCAGTACAATCAGCCCCAGCATTTT. This codes for CACRGRQYNQPQHF. The V call is TRBV28, the J call TRBJ1-5; unclear D gene. Germline CDR1 reads MDHEN; CDR2 reads SYDVKM. The CDR3 runs to 14 residues.

The chain links TRBV5-1 to TRBJ2-2; TRBD1 is a possible D gene (6 bases). Germline values: CDR1 SGHRS, CDR2 YFSETQ. The CDR3 contains 14 residues. Trimming removed 0 bases at V and 6 bases at J, with 9 bases between. The CDR3 reads CASSLVSGAGELFF. The DNA for the CDR3 is TGCGCCAGCAGCTTGGTATCAGGGGCCGGGGAGCTGTTTTTT.

The J gene is TRBJ1-5, the V gene TRBV6-1; D remains ambiguous. With 3 bases removed from V and 0 bases from J, the gap between germline ends came to 3 bases. This CDR3 is 13 amino acids long. Germline-derived CDR1 and CDR2 are MNHNS and SASEGT. The CDR3, as DNA: TGTGCCAGCAGTGACGGTAGCAATCAGCCCCAGCATTTT. Protein product: CASSDGSNQPQHF.

J is TRBJ1-2 and V is TRBV28; tentatively, D is TRBD1 (5 bases). This CDR3 is built from 13 residues. CDR1 is MDHEN and CDR2 is SYDVKM in the germline V gene. V was pared by 2 bases and J by 2 bases, with 6 bases between. The DNA of the CDR3 is TGTGCCAGCAGTTTAGCAGGGAACTATGGCTACACCTTC. Amino acid sequence: CASSLAGNYGYTF.

V usage is TRBV19 and J usage is TRBJ2-7; 7 bases align to TRBD1. The J segment lost 4 bases and the V segment lost 7 bases, leaving 10 bases of the junction unmatched. The CDR3 is 14 residues long. Germline CDR1 and CDR2: LNHDA and SQIVND (reference sequence). The CDR3 DNA reads as TGTGCCAGTACCCGAACAGGGGACACTTACGAGCAGTACTTC. Translating gives CASTRTGDTYEQYF.

The CDR3 nucleotides read TGTGCCAGCAGCGTAGAAGCTAGCGGGAGGCCTTCCCAAGAGACCCAGTACTTC. This codes for CASSVEASGRPSQETQYF. V is TRBV9 and J is TRBJ2-5; 11 bases map to TRBD2. Germline V CDR1 and CDR2: SGDLS, YYNGEE. Trimming took 0 bases from V and 1 from J; bases not matched to a gene: 8. The CDR3 covers 18 residues.

In this sample, this clone turned up many times. J is TRBJ2-3 and V is TRBV2, with D perhaps TRBD2 (6 bases). V was clipped by 6 bases and J by 2 bases, with 15 bases between them. The germline V gene encodes CDR1 SNHLY and CDR2 FYNNEI. The CDR3 is 15 amino acids. CDR3 nucleotides: TGTGCCAGCAGATCCGGGGGTAAGGCCACAGATACGCAGTATTTT. Encoded protein: CASRSGGKATDTQYF. The whole variable domain, remainder taken from reference TRBV2 and TRBJ2-3, is EPEVTQTPSHQVTQMGQEVILRCVPISNHLYFYWYRQILGQKVEFLVSFYNNEISEKSEIFDDQFSVERPDGSNFTLKIRSTKLEDSAMYFCASRSGGKATDTQYFGPGTRLTVL.

The chain combines TRBV28 with TRBJ2-7; D remains ambiguous. The germline gives CDR1 MDHEN, CDR2 SYDVKM. CDR3 length: 14 residues. V shed 2 bases and J shed 2 bases, with 10 bases lying between them. CDR3: CASSLLGGTYEQYF. CDR3 coding DNA: TGTGCCAGCAGTTTACTCGGCGGAACCTACGAGCAGTACTTC.

This chain links TRBV30 with TRBJ2-1; 16 bases fit TRBD2. V shed 0 bases, J shed 9 bases, and the junction held 8 bases outside the gene matches. CDR3 size: 17 residues. The germline V gene has CDR1 GTSNPN and CDR2 SVGIG (reference sequence). CDR3 sequence: CAWSVGTSGRVKGEQFF. The CDR3 DNA reads as TGTGCCTGGAGTGTAGGGACTAGCGGGAGGGTAAAGGGTGAGCAGTTCTTC.

The V and J genes are TRBV28 and TRBJ2-4, with D unclear. Germline CDR1 MDHEN, CDR2 SYDVKM. The CDR3 is 14 amino acids. Trimming removed 5 bases at V and 6 bases at J, with 14 bases between. CDR3 in amino acids: CASSISREINIQYF. The CDR3 coding sequence is TGTGCCAGCAGTATATCGAGAGAGATAAACATTCAGTACTTC. Drawing the rest from reference TRBV28 and TRBJ2-4, the complete variable domain is DVKVTQSSRYLVKRTGEKVFLECVQDMDHENMFWYRQDPGLGLRLIYFSYDVKMKEKGDIPEGYSVSREKKERFSLILESASTNQTSMYLCASSISREINIQYFGAGTRLSVL.

This chain joins TRBV7-3 and TRBJ2-1; D perhaps matches TRBD2 (5 bases). Deletions cut 1 base from V and 0 bases from J, with 16 bases between. CDR1 is SGHTA, CDR2 FQGTGA, per germline. There are 18 residues in the CDR3. Written as DNA, the CDR3 is TGTGCCAGCAGCTTAATTGGGAGCGGCCTATCCTCCTACAATGAGCAGTTCTTC. It is translated as CASSLIGSGLSSYNEQFF.